This T cell receptor (beta chain) was retrieved from a study of T cells in Graves' hyperthyroidism and ophthalmopathy. V was clipped by 3 bases and J by 3 bases, with 6 bases between them. Germline CDR1 reads SGDLS; CDR2 reads YYNGEE. The CDR3 has 12 residues. From RNA transcripts, TCR beta CDR3 regions were amplified. HTBI primers were the set used in a first-round RT-PCR of the TCR CDR3. TCRdb reprocessed the multiplex PCR reads via MiXCR and lists one record per CDR3 protein. This table holds about 250,000 distinct CDR3 sequences, roughly 22% found once. This clonotype has more than one count but fewer than ten. As yet, its antigen is unknown. General study points: The model made its ophthalmopathy prediction, and onset followed a median approximately 6 months later. Appearing also in blood were most of the thyroid clonotypes expanded above 0.001.

In the ophthalmopathy cohort, Clinical Activity Score was at least 3, NOSPECS grade at least 4, and duration under 3 months. Exclusion of a patient resulted from uncontrolled infection, other autoimmune disease, pregnancy or lactation. The V and J genes are TRBV9 and TRBJ1-2; D is unclear. The sample consisted of blood. This receptor was taken from a young man with Graves' ophthalmopathy. Written as DNA, the CDR3 is TGTGCCAGCAGCGATATGGACTATGGCTACACCTTC. Protein product: CASSDMDYGYTF. Supplemented by reference TRBV9 and TRBJ1-2, the full variable domain reads DSGVTQTPKHLITATGQRVTLRCSPRSGDLSVYWYQQSLDQGLQFLIQYYNGEERAKGNILERFSAQQFPDLHSELNLSSLELGDSALYFCASSDMDYGYTFGSGTRLTVV.